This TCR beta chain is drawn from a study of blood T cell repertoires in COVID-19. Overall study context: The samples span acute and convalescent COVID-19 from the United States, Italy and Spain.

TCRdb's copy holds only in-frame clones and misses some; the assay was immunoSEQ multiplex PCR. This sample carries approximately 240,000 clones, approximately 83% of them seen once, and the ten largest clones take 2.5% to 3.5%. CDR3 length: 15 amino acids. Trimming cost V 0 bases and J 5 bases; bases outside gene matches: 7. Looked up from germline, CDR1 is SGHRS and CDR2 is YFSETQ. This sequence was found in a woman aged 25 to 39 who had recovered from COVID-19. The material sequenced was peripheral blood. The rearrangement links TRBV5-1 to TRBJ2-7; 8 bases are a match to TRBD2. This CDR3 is CASSLAIGGAHEQYF. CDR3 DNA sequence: TGCGCCAGCAGCTTGGCCATCGGGGGGGCCCACGAGCAGTACTTC.